The present entry profiles one TCR beta chain with its context. The data belong to a study of blood T cell repertoires in COVID-19. As originally analysed: Reference gene primer amplification gave nucleated cell count estimates. Sequenced by immunoSEQ multiplex PCR; TCRdb stores in-frame clones only, minus some. V, J and clone size are those of that table, while D and trimming were read from the DNA. The table has fewer than 200,000 clones, around 67% seen once. In germline, CDR1 is SGHRS, CDR2 YFSETQ. Germline trimming cut 0 bases from V and 4 bases from J; bases unmatched to any gene: 6. The CDR3 covers 15 residues.

The origin of this receptor is a woman aged 80 or over with acute or convalescent COVID-19. What was sequenced was peripheral blood. The chain recombines TRBV5-1 with TRBJ2-7; 8 bases line up with TRBD1. The CDR3: CASSLDGQGGYEQYF. The DNA for the CDR3 is TGCGCCAGCAGCTTGGACGGACAGGGAGGATACGAGCAGTACTTC.